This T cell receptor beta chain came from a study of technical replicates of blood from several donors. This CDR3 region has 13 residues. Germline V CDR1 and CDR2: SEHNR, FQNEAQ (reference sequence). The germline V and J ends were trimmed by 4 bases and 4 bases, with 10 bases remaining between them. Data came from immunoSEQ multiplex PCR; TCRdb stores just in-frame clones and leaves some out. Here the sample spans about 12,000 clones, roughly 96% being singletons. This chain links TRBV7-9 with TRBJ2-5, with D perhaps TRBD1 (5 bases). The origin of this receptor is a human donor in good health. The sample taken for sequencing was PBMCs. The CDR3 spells CASSSAGSETQYF. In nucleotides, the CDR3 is TGTGCCAGCAGCTCCGCAGGGTCAGAGACCCAGTACTTC.